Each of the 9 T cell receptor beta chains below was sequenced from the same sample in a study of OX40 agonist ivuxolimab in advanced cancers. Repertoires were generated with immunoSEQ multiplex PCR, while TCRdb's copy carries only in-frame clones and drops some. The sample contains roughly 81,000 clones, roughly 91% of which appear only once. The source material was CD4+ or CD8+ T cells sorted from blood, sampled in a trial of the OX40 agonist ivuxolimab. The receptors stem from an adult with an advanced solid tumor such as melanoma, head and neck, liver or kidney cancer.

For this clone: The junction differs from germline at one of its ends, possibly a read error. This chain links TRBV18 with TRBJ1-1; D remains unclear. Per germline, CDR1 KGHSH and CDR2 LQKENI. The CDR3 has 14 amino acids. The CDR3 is CATSFGVQNTEAFF. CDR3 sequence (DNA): TGTGCCACCTCATTCGGGGTACAGAACACTGAAGCTTTCTTT.

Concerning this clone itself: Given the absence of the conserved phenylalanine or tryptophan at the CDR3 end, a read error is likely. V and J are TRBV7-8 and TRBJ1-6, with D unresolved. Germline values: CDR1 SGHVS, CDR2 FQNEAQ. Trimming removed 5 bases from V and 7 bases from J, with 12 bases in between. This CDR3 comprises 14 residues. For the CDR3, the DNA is TGTGCCAGCAGCCCTGGAGCAGCAAATTCACCCCTCCACCTT. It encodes CASSPGAANSPLHL.

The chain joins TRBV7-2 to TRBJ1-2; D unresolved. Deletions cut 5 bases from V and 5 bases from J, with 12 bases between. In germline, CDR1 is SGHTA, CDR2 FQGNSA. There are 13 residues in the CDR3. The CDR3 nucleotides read TGTGCCAGCAGCCTCCTGCAGTTGTATGGCTACACCTTC. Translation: CASSLLQLYGYTF.

The CDR3 region is CASSVGQGHYGYTF. Here the CDR3 DNA reads TGTGCCAGCAGCGTAGGGCAGGGGCACTATGGCTACACCTTC. The rearrangement joins TRBV9 to TRBJ1-2, with a possible D match to TRBD1 (6 bases). The length of the CDR3 is 14 residues. Germline CDR1 SGDLS, CDR2 YYNGEE. Between the trimmed V and J ends, which lost 0 bases and 3 bases, there was a span of 9 bases.

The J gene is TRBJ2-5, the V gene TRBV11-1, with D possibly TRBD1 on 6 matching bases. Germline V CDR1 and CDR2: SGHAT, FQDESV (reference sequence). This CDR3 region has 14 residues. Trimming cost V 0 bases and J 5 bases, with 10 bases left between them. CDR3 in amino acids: CASSLAQGYETQYF. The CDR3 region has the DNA TGTGCCAGCAGCTTAGCCCAGGGGTATGAGACCCAGTACTTC.

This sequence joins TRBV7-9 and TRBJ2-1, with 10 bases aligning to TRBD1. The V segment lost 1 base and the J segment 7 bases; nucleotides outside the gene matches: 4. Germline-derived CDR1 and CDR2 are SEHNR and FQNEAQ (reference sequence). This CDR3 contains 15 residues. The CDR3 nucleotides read TGTGCCAGCAGCTTAGGACAGGGGGCGAGTAATGAGCAGTTCTTC. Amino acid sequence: CASSLGQGASNEQFF.

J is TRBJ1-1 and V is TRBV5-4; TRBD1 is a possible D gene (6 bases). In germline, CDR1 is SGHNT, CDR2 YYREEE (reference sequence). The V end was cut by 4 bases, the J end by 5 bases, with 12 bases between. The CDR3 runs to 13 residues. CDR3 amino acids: CASSGGAETEAFF. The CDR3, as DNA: TGTGCCAGCAGCGGGGGGGCGGAAACTGAAGCTTTCTTT.

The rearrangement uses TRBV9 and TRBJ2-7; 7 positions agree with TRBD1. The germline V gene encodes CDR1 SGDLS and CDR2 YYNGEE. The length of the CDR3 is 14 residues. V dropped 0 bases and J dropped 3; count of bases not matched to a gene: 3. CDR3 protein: CASSVGGTVYEQYF. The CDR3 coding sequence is TGTGCCAGCAGCGTAGGGGGGACAGTCTACGAGCAGTACTTC. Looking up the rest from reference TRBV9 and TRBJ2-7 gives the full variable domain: DSGVTQTPKHLITATGQRVTLRCSPRSGDLSVYWYQQSLDQGLQFLIQYYNGEERAKGNILERFSAQQFPDLHSELNLSSLELGDSALYFCASSVGGTVYEQYFGPGTRLTVT.

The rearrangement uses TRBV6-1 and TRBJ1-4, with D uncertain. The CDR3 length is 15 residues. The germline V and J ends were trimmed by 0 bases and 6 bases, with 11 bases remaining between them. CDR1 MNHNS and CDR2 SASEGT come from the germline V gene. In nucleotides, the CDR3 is TGTGCCAGCAGTGAAGCTTCTGTCGAGCATGAAAAACTGTTTTTT. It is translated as CASSEASVEHEKLFF.